One T cell receptor (beta chain) is described in this entry. The target antigen is unknown. Here immunoSEQ multiplex PCR was the method, and the copy in TCRdb shows in-frame clones only, minus some. Of roughly 50,000 clones detected, 80% appear once; the ten largest clones hold 3.5% to 4.5%. This sample stems from a study of OX40 agonist ivuxolimab in advanced cancers. Across the whole study: The study gave patients intravenous ivuxolimab at 0.01 to 10 mg/kg every 2 weeks. Patients were roughly 83% male with ages roughly 20 to 85, mean approximately 58. Study-wide results and limits: The mean number of expanded clones was higher in CD8+ T cells than in CD4+.

CDR1 and CDR2 (germline): MNHNY, SVGAGI (reference sequence). CDR3 size: 13 residues. The V end lost 0 bases, the J end lost 1 base, and 3 bases lay between the germline ends. Patients were excluded for autoimmune disease history or systemic immunosuppression. The chain has TRBV6-6 and TRBJ1-1; no reliable D call. The sequence came from an adult with an advanced solid tumor such as melanoma, head and neck, liver or kidney cancer. Specimen: CD4+ or CD8+ T cells sorted from blood, collected in a trial of the OX40 agonist ivuxolimab. The chain's CDR3 is CASSYSQNTEAFF. In nucleotides, the CDR3 is TGTGCCAGCAGTTACTCGCAGAACACTGAAGCTTTCTTT.